This TCR beta chain originates from a study of cytomegalovirus exposure and HLA in healthy donors. As concerns this clone: The antigen remains undetermined.

Repertoires were generated with immunoSEQ multiplex PCR, while TCRdb's copy carries only in-frame clones and drops some. The sample shows roughly 330,000 clones, about nine tenths of them seen only once. Donors were drawn from the approximately 120-subject validation cohort, separate from the roughly 700-subject first cohort. General study results and limits: The study listed 150 to 200 cytomegalovirus-associated TCR beta chains. Using the classifier, cytomegalovirus status was reportedly diagnosed with high specificity and sensitivity. Researchers reported that a few CMV-associated chains were confirmed in vitro as CMV antigen-specific.

The TCR was taken from a woman in her 30s in good health and CMV-seropositive. The sequenced sample was PBMCs.

CDR3 sequence reads: CASSSEGLNTEAFF. The CDR3 nucleotides read TGTGCCAGCAGCTCCGAAGGGTTGAACACTGAAGCTTTCTTT. This chain joins TRBV13 and TRBJ1-1; D call uncertain. Trimming removed 4 bases at V and 0 bases at J, with 9 bases between. Germline V lookup: CDR1 PRHDT, CDR2 FYEKMQ (reference sequence). The CDR3 runs 14 residues.